This T cell receptor (beta chain) was identified during a study of a mutant IDH1 vaccine in newly diagnosed glioma. Study overall: Males made up 62.5% and females about 40% of treated patients, whose mean age was roughly 40 years. Those enrolled had earlier been treated with radiotherapy, temozolomide, or both, mostly both.

Study results and caveats: Changes in top peripheral clonotypes did not appear linked to pseudoprogression.

Produced via immunoSEQ multiplex PCR; TCRdb's table is partial and in-frame only. The sample yields around 92,000 clones, about 80% seen once. Time point indicated: baseline, week 1 (first vaccination visit). Treatment here: pre-vaccination baseline after standard-of-care therapy. New IDH1-mutant, ATRX-lost WHO grade 3 or 4 astrocytomas occurred in donors. To note about this clone: Its specificity is not known.

The CDR3 contains 16 residues. The trim removed 6 bases at V and 1 base at J, leaving 4 bases unmatched. Germline V gene data show CDR1 as SNHLY and CDR2 as FYNNEI. The specimen was PBMCs, collected from a glioma patient treated with radiotherapy, temozolomide or both. This sequence was found in a woman in her fifties or sixties with glioma. The rearrangement links TRBV2 to TRBJ2-3, with 13 bases that match TRBD2. This chain's CDR3 is CASRAGLAGGTDTQYF. For the CDR3, the DNA is TGTGCCAGCAGAGCTGGACTAGCGGGGGGCACAGATACGCAGTATTTT.